The 2 T cell receptor beta chains below come from one sample, sequenced in a study of spatial heterogeneity in lung cancer. Time point reported: blood at routine non-recurrence follow-up after resection. TCRdb reanalysed the 5' RACE reads using MiXCR and keeps one entry per CDR3 protein. The sample includes 1,000 to 1,500 distinct CDR3 sequences, roughly a quarter of them seen just once. The specimen comprised PBMCs, sampled at follow-up. The receptors were gathered from a male donor with early-stage non-small cell lung cancer.

The chain uses TRBV10-1 and TRBJ2-1; D uncertain. The germline gives CDR1 WNHNN, CDR2 SYGVQD (reference sequence). This CDR3 is built from 14 residues. The V end lost 6 bases, the J end lost 10 bases, and 19 bases lay between the germline ends. CDR3 in amino acids: CASSDDSLSREQFF. As DNA, the CDR3 is TGCGCCAGCAGCGATGACTCCTTGAGTCGAGAGCAGTTCTTC.

By sample fraction, this clonotype is large (0.1 to 1%). The chain recombines TRBV4-1 with TRBJ1-1; a weak D match, TRBD1 (5 bases). This CDR3 region has 13 residues. Trimming took off 1 base at V and 3 bases at J, with 6 bases between the two ends. Germline V CDR1 and CDR2: MGHRA, YSYEKL. For the CDR3, the DNA is TGCGCCAGCAGCCAAGGACAGTACACTGAAGCTTTCTTT. Residues: CASSQGQYTEAFF.